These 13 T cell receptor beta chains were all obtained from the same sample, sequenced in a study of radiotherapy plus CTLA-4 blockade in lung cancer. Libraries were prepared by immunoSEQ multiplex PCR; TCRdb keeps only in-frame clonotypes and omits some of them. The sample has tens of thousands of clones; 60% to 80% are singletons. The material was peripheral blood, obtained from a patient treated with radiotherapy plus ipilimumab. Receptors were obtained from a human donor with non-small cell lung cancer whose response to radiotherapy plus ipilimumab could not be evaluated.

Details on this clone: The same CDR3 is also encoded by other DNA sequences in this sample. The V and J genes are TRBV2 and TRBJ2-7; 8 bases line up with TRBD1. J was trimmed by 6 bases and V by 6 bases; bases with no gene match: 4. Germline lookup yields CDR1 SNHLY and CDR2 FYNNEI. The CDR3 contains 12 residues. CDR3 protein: CASRFTGGEQYF. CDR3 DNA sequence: TGTGCCAGCAGATTCACAGGGGGCGAGCAGTACTTC.

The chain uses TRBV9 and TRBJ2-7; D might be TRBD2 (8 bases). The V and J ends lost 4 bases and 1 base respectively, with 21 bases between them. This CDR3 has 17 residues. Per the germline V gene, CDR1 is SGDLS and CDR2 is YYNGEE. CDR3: CASSPGTAGAISYEQYF. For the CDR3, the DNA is TGTGCCAGCAGCCCCGGGACAGCGGGGGCTATATCCTACGAGCAGTACTTC.

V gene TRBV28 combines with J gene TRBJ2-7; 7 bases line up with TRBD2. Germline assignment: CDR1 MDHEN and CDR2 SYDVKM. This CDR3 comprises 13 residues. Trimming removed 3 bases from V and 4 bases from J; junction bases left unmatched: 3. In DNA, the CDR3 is TGTGCCAGCAGTTTTCGGGGAGGGTACGAGCAGTACTTC. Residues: CASSFRGGYEQYF.

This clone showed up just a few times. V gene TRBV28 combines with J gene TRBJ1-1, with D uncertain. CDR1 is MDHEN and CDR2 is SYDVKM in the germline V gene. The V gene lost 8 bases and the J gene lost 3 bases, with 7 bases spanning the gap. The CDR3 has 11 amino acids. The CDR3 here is CASRGDTEAFF. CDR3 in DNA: TGTGCCAGCCGAGGTGACACTGAAGCTTTCTTT. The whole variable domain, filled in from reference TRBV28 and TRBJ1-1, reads DVKVTQSSRYLVKRTGEKVFLECVQDMDHENMFWYRQDPGLGLRLIYFSYDVKMKEKGDIPEGYSVSREKKERFSLILESASTNQTSMYLCASRGDTEAFFGQGTRLTVV.

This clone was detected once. The CDR3 coding sequence is TGCGCCAGCAGCCGAAGGGGATTCACAGATACGCAGTATTTT. This translates into CASSRRGFTDTQYF. The genes are TRBV4-3 and TRBJ2-3, with TRBD1 as a possible D gene (5 bases). There are 14 residues in the CDR3. With 4 bases removed from V and 2 bases from J, the gap between germline ends came to 10 bases. The germline V gene encodes CDR1 LGHNA and CDR2 YSLEER.

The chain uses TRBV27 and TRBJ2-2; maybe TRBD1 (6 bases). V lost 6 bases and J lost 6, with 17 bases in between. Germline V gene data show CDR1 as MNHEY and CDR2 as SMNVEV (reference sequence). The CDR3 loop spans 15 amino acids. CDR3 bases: TGTGCCAGCAGCAGGGGACGAAGCCTATCCGGGGAGCTGTTTTTT. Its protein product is CASSRGRSLSGELFF.

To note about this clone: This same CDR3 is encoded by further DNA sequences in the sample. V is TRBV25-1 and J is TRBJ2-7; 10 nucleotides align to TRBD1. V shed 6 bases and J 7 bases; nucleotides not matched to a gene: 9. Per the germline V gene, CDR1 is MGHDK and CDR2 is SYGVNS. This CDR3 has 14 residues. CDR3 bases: TGTGCCAGCAGCAGACAGGGGGCGTTATATGAGCAGTACTTC. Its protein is CASSRQGALYEQYF.

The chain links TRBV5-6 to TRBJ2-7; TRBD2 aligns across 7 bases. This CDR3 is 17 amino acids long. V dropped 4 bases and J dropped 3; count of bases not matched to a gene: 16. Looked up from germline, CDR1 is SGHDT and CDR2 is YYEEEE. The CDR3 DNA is TGTGCCAGCAGCCTCAGAAGTAGCGGGCCGAGAAACTACGAGCAGTACTTC. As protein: CASSLRSSGPRNYEQYF.

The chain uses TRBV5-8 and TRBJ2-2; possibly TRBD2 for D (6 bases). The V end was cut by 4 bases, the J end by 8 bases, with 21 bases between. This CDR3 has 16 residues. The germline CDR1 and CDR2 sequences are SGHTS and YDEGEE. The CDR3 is CASSRGIGTAVGELFF. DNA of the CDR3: TGTGCCAGCAGCCGGGGGATCGGGACTGCAGTAGGGGAGCTGTTTTTT. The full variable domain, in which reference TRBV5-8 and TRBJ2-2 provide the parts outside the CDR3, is EAGVTQSPTHLIKTRGQQATLRCSPISGHTSVYWYQQALGLGLQFLLWYDEGEERNRGNFPPRFSGRQFPNYSSELNVNALELEDSALYLCASSRGIGTAVGELFFGEGSRLTVL.

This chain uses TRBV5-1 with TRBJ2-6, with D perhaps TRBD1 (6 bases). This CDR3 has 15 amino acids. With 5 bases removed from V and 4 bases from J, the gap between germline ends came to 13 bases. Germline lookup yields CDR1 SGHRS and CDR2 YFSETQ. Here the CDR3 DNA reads TGCGCCAGCAGTGTCCAGGGGTCGGGGGCCAACGTCCTGACTTTC. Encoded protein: CASSVQGSGANVLTF.

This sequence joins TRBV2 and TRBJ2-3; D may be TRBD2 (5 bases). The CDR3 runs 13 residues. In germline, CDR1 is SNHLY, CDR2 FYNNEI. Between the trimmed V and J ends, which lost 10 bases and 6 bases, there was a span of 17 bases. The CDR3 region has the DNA TGTGCCACCCCGGGAATGGAACAGGATACGCAGTATTTT. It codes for CATPGMEQDTQYF.

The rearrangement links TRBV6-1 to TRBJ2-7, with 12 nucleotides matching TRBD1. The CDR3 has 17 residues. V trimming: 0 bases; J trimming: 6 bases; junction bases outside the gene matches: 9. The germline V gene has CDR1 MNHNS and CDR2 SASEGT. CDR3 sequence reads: CASSEAIFGTGGREQYF. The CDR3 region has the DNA TGTGCCAGCAGTGAAGCAATCTTCGGGACAGGGGGCCGCGAGCAGTACTTC.

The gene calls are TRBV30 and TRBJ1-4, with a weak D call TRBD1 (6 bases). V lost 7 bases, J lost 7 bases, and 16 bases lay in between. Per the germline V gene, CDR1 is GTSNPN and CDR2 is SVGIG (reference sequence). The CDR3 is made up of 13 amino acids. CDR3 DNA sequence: TGTGCCTATTCGGGGGGCCGCGGTGAAAAACTGTTTTTT. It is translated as CAYSGGRGEKLFF.